This TCR beta chain came from a study of blood T cell repertoires in COVID-19. About the study: Acute-phase and convalescent COVID-19 samples originated in the United States, Italy and Spain. PBMCs, B-cell-depleted T cells, or T cells provided the cDNA or gDNA that made up the material.

Authors' processing steps: Reference gene primers were amplified, and this amplification served to estimate nucleated cell counts. Generated by immunoSEQ multiplex PCR, the TCRdb table keeps only in-frame clones and is missing some. That table is the source of V, J and clone size, and D and trimming were worked out from the DNA. The repertoire holds some 250,000 clones, with approximately 90% as singletons. The sample comprised peripheral blood. The receptor was derived from a woman aged 35 to 49 who had recovered from COVID-19.

For the CDR3, the DNA is TGCGCCAGCAGCCCCGGACTAGTGGGGAGCACCGGGGAGCTGTTTTTT. Residues: CASSPGLVGSTGELFF. The chain has TRBV5-1 and TRBJ2-2; 7 nucleotides agree with TRBD2. The CDR3 is 16 amino acids. Trimming at V came to 4 bases and at J to 4 bases, leaving 10 bases not matched to a gene. Germline CDR1 is SGHRS and CDR2 is YFSETQ.